A selection of T cell receptor beta chains follows, all from one sample in a study of tumor and adjacent non-tumor tissue in lung cancer. MiXCR was run by TCRdb on the multiplex PCR reads, yielding one entry per CDR3 protein. The profile covers some 47,000 distinct CDR3 sequences, with roughly 62% appearing a single time and roughly 19% taken by the ten largest. The sample was distant non-tumor lung tissue. These receptors came from a woman aged 40-49 years with non-small cell lung cancer. Both conserved end residues are part of each CDR3. The order of the fields is V gene, J gene, D gene, CDR3 protein. D genes are given only for firm matches.

>TRBV11-2|TRBJ2-3|NA
CAGSPLSALDTQYF
>TRBV6-6|TRBJ1-4|NA
CANSGGRSTNEKLFF
>TRBV24-1|TRBJ1-2|NA
CATSVTEAYGYTF
>TRBV6-6|TRBJ2-7|TRBD1
CANSSTGGAEQYF
>TRBV10-2|TRBJ2-7|NA
CASSSVSSYEQYF
>TRBV28|TRBJ2-7|NA
CVSSLIAERAYEQYF
>TRBV5-1|TRBJ2-3|TRBD1
CASSLLTGEVDTQYF
>TRBV6-5|TRBJ1-3|NA
CASSYRGHGNTIYF
>TRBV28|TRBJ1-1|NA
CVSSRRILGKNTGAFF
>TRBV6-5|TRBJ1-3|NA
CASSGGATIYF
>TRBV7-3|TRBJ2-3|NA
CASSLGGAGTDTQYF
>TRBV6-5|TRBJ2-7|NA
CASTQGVIGYGQYF
>TRBV12-3/TRBV12-4|TRBJ2-5|NA
CASSSERTYQGTQYF
>TRBV5-1|TRBJ1-5|NA
CASSPEVDQPQHF
>TRBV4-2|TRBJ2-5|NA
CASSQDEARFQTQYF
>TRBV5-5|TRBJ1-3|NA
CASSSLRDSGNTIYF
>TRBV4-1|TRBJ2-1|TRBD2
CASSPRLAGPPSYNEQFF
>TRBV28|TRBJ1-3|NA
CASSPPRRFSGNTIYF
>TRBV10-3|TRBJ2-3|NA
CAICERHGVGDTQYF
>TRBV11-2|TRBJ2-5|TRBD1
CASSSQGETQHF